This T cell receptor beta chain originates from a study of T-cell reconstitution after alpha-beta-depleted transplantation in children. This clonotype was seen repeatedly, ten times or more. Preparing the TCRbeta library involved the use of unique molecular identifiers. TCRdb used MiXCR to reprocess the PCR reads, holding one entry per CDR3 protein. Counted here are approximately 200,000 distinct CDR3 sequences, more than 14% occurring once; the ten biggest clones make up 13%. CDR3 length equals 12 residues. The V end was cut by 4 bases, the J end by 8 bases, with 12 bases between. CDR1 is DFQATT and CDR2 is SNEGSKA in the germline V gene (reference sequence).

This specimen consisted of PBMCs from the stem cell graft donor, obtained from the stem cell graft. The V and J genes are TRBV20-1 and TRBJ1-5; perhaps TRBD1 as D (5 bases). The sequence was obtained from a human donor who donated a stem cell graft to a child with acute lymphoblastic leukemia. CDR3 in DNA: TGCAGTGCTACGTCAGGGAGAAAGCCCCAGCATTTT. Amino acids: CSATSGRKPQHF.